These 24 T cell receptor beta chains were all obtained from the same sample, sequenced in a study of T cell responses to AZD1222 COVID-19 vaccine. Repertoires were generated with immunoSEQ multiplex PCR, while TCRdb's copy carries only in-frame clones and drops some. The sample has 100,000 to 150,000 clones, about 94% seen once; the top ten hold 5% to 5.5%. The source material was peripheral blood, sampled on day 0 of AZD1222 vaccination. The receptors shown here come from an adult in good health.

V usage is TRBV30 and J usage is TRBJ2-7; D not certain. This CDR3 region has 11 residues. The germline V gene encodes CDR1 GTSNPN and CDR2 SVGIG (reference sequence). Trimming cost V 3 bases and J 7 bases, with 10 bases left between them. The CDR3 coding sequence is TGTGCCTGGAGGATGGGATGGGAGCAGTACTTC. Encoded protein: CAWRMGWEQYF. Filled out from reference TRBV30 and TRBJ2-7, the complete variable domain reads SQTIHQWPATLVQPVGSPLSLECTVEGTSNPNLYWYRQAAGRGLQLLFYSVGIGQISSEVPQNLSASRPQDRQFILSSKKLLLSDSGFYLCAWRMGWEQYFGPGTRLTVT.

CDR3 coding DNA: TGTGCCAGCAAGGGGGGACTATCTGGGGCCAACGTCCTGACTTTC. Its protein is CASKGGLSGANVLTF. V gene TRBV6-5 combines with J gene TRBJ2-6, with D tentatively TRBD2 (7 bases). Trimming cost V 7 bases and J 1 base, with 11 bases left between them. The V gene's germline CDR1 is MNHEY and CDR2 SVGAGI. The CDR3 is made up of 15 amino acids.

V gene TRBV28 combines with J gene TRBJ1-1; 8 bases fit TRBD1. Germline V gene data show CDR1 as MDHEN and CDR2 as SYDVKM. V lost 5 bases and J lost 7; bases outside the gene matches: 6. This CDR3 contains 13 residues. CDR3 nucleotide sequence: TGTGCCAGCAGTCTGCAGGGGGCGCATGAAGCTTTCTTT. Protein product: CASSLQGAHEAFF.

The chain recombines TRBV19 with TRBJ1-5, with D tentatively TRBD1 (5 bases). CDR1 is LNHDA and CDR2 is SQIVND in the germline V gene (reference sequence). The V and J ends lost 6 bases and 12 bases respectively, with 12 bases between them. The CDR3 has 11 amino acids. Here the CDR3 DNA reads TGTGCCAGTAGAGGGGTCAGTGGCCAGCATTTT. It specifies CASRGVSGQHF.

The chain combines TRBV18 with TRBJ1-3; TRBD1 matches 10 bases. This CDR3 comprises 15 residues. After removal of 3 bases from V and 2 bases from J, the junction contained 1 base not matched to a gene. Germline-derived CDR1 and CDR2 are KGHSH and LQKENI. The DNA of the CDR3 is TGTGCCAGCTCACCCGGGACAGGGGCTGGAAACACCATATATTTT. This gives the protein CASSPGTGAGNTIYF.

This chain joins TRBV5-8 and TRBJ2-3; D unresolved. Trimming shortened V by 4 bases and J by 2 bases, and 17 bases separated the two germline ends. CDR3 size: 16 residues. The germline V gene encodes CDR1 SGHTS and CDR2 YDEGEE. This chain's CDR3 is CASSNIRPLLTDTQYF. The CDR3, as DNA: TGTGCCAGCAGCAACATCCGACCCCTGCTCACAGATACGCAGTATTTT. The variable domain in full, completed from reference TRBV5-8 and TRBJ2-3, reads EAGVTQSPTHLIKTRGQQATLRCSPISGHTSVYWYQQALGLGLQFLLWYDEGEERNRGNFPPRFSGRQFPNYSSELNVNALELEDSALYLCASSNIRPLLTDTQYFGPGTRLTVL.

The rearrangement uses TRBV28 and TRBJ1-6, with D possibly being TRBD1 (5 bases). CDR1 and CDR2 from the germline V gene are MDHEN and SYDVKM. This CDR3 comprises 18 residues. Trimming removed 5 bases from V and 5 bases from J, with 22 bases in between. CDR3 in amino acids: CASSLIGAGSIHNSPLHF. The DNA for the CDR3 is TGTGCCAGCAGTCTCATTGGGGCAGGATCGATTCATAATTCACCCCTCCACTTT.

The rearrangement uses TRBV19 and TRBJ2-2, with D uncertain. CDR1 and CDR2 (germline): LNHDA, SQIVND (reference sequence). This CDR3 has 14 amino acids. V was trimmed by 9 bases and J by 3 bases, leaving 14 bases between them. CDR3 sequence (DNA): TGTGCCAGCCGAGCTCTAAGTTACACCGGGGAGCTGTTTTTT. Its translation: CASRALSYTGELFF.

The chain is built from TRBV7-9 and TRBJ2-7, with 7 nucleotides matching TRBD1. Germline V gives CDR1 SEHNR, CDR2 FQNEAQ (reference sequence). The CDR3 runs to 13 residues. After removal of 1 base from V and 7 bases from J, the junction contained 4 bases not matched to a gene. The CDR3 loop reads CASSLGGQTEQYF. CDR3 sequence (DNA): TGTGCCAGCAGCTTAGGGGGACAGACAGAGCAGTACTTC.

CDR3 amino acids: CASGARGGAEAFF. The CDR3 DNA sequence: TGTGCTAGTGGCGCTCGGGGAGGAGCTGAAGCTTTCTTT. The V and J genes are TRBV12-5 and TRBJ1-1; D is uncertain. The V end was cut by 6 bases, the J end by 6 bases, with 14 bases between. From germline, CDR1 is LGHNT and CDR2 FRNRAP. CDR3 length: 13 residues.

This rearrangement joins TRBV5-1 to TRBJ2-3; D remains ambiguous. Trimming stripped 1 base from V and 0 bases from J, with 3 bases between. CDR3 length: 13 amino acids. Germline V CDR1 and CDR2: SGHRS, YFSETQ. The CDR3 here is CASSLTSTDTQYF. The DNA of the CDR3 is TGCGCCAGCAGCTTGACTAGCACAGATACGCAGTATTTT.

This chain joins TRBV4-1 and TRBJ2-7; D ambiguous. CDR3 size: 14 residues. V was cut by 4 bases and J by 3 bases, with 13 bases left in between. The germline CDR1 and CDR2 sequences are MGHRA and YSYEKL. As DNA, the CDR3 is TGCGCCAGCAGCCTTCTCGTGGGGTACTACGAGCAGTACTTC. Protein sequence: CASSLLVGYYEQYF.

This chain uses TRBV5-8 with TRBJ1-1, with D possibly being TRBD1 (5 bases). CDR3 size: 13 residues. Germline V CDR1 and CDR2: SGHTS, YDEGEE. Trimming left V 4 bases short and J 6 bases short, with 13 bases between. CDR3 in DNA: TGTGCCAGCAGCGGACGATCGGGGGCTGAAGCTTTCTTT. This translates into CASSGRSGAEAFF.

Worth noting for this clone: The same CDR3 is also encoded by other DNA sequences in this sample. The rearrangement links TRBV5-1 to TRBJ1-4; D gene uncertain. Looked up from germline, CDR1 is SGHRS and CDR2 is YFSETQ. The CDR3 is 15 residues long. V shed 0 bases and J shed 0 bases, with 6 bases lying between them. The CDR3, as DNA: TGCGCCAGCAGCTTGGAACGGGCAACTAATGAAAAACTGTTTTTT. This encodes CASSLERATNEKLFF.

This rearrangement joins TRBV19 to TRBJ1-1; D is unclear. Germline V gene lookup returns CDR1 LNHDA and CDR2 SQIVND (reference sequence). V was clipped by 7 bases and J by 0 bases, with 9 bases between them. The CDR3 length is 13 residues. CDR3 amino acids: CASTDPVNTEAFF. CDR3 nucleotides: TGTGCCAGTACCGACCCGGTGAACACTGAAGCTTTCTTT.

The chain links TRBV6-5 to TRBJ1-1; D gene unclear. The CDR3 extends over 13 amino acids. Trimming took off 7 bases at V and 9 bases at J, with 18 bases between the two ends. The V gene's germline CDR1 is MNHEY and CDR2 SVGAGI. CDR3 protein: CASKTLGRTQAFF. The CDR3 bases are TGTGCCAGCAAAACACTAGGACGCACGCAAGCTTTCTTT.

The chain employs TRBV7-8 and TRBJ1-1; tentative D call: TRBD1 (5 bases). Germline V gene sequence: CDR1 SGHVS, CDR2 FQNEAQ. This CDR3 is 13 amino acids long. With 5 bases removed from V and 2 bases from J, the gap between germline ends came to 9 bases. This chain's CDR3 is CASSPTANTEAFF. Written as DNA, the CDR3 is TGTGCCAGCAGCCCGACAGCTAACACTGAAGCTTTCTTT.

Only a few counts were recorded for this clone. This chain uses TRBV30 with TRBJ2-5; tentatively, D is TRBD1 (6 bases). CDR3 length: 13 amino acids. The germline gives CDR1 GTSNPN, CDR2 SVGIG (reference sequence). V lost 5 bases and J 5 bases, leaving 15 bases between the germline ends. CDR3: CAWGRGVSETQYF. CDR3 coding DNA: TGTGCCTGGGGCAGGGGAGTCTCGGAGACCCAGTACTTC. The whole variable domain, filled in from reference TRBV30 and TRBJ2-5, reads SQTIHQWPATLVQPVGSPLSLECTVEGTSNPNLYWYRQAAGRGLQLLFYSVGIGQISSEVPQNLSASRPQDRQFILSSKKLLLSDSGFYLCAWGRGVSETQYFGPGTRLLVL.

The chain joins TRBV23-1 to TRBJ1-5, with D unresolved. TRBV23-1 is an ORF for which the function is uncertain. This CDR3 has 13 amino acids. The V end was cut by 3 bases, the J end by 6 bases, with 9 bases between. The CDR3 DNA is TGCGCCAGCAGTCACCGACGGACTCAGCCCCAGCATTTT. Amino acid sequence: CASSHRRTQPQHF.

The chain carries TRBV7-3 and TRBJ2-6; D is perhaps TRBD1 (5 bases). This CDR3 has 16 residues. Trimming stripped 0 bases from V and 4 bases from J, with 10 bases between. Germline CDR1 and CDR2: SGHTA and FQGTGA. The CDR3 spells CASSLTSGSGANVLTF. CDR3 sequence (DNA): TGTGCCAGCAGCTTAACGTCAGGGTCCGGGGCCAACGTCCTGACTTTC.

The gene calls are TRBV15 and TRBJ2-5, with D possibly being TRBD1 (5 bases). Trimming pared 5 bases from V and 5 bases from J, leaving 12 bases between. CDR1 and CDR2 from the germline V gene are LNHNV and YYDKDF (reference sequence). CDR3 length: 13 amino acids. The CDR3 DNA sequence: TGTGCCACCAGCTCCAGGGTCCAGGAGACCCAGTACTTC. It specifies CATSSRVQETQYF.

A remark on this clone: One end of the junction is discordant with germline, which a read error may explain. The chain links TRBV7-2 to TRBJ2-7; 8 bases match TRBD1. This CDR3 has 12 amino acids. CDR1 is SGHTA, CDR2 FQGNSA, per germline. DNA for the CDR3: TGTGCCAGCAGCAGAGACCCGGGACAGGTCTTTTTC. This sequence encodes CASSRDPGQVFF.

This clone was seen only once. The CDR3 bases are TGTGCCAGCAGTGAAGCGAGAACTAGCTGGGACGAGCAGTACTTC. Amino acids: CASSEARTSWDEQYF. The chain couples TRBV6-1 to TRBJ2-7, with D tentatively TRBD2 (6 bases). Deletions cut 0 bases from V and 5 bases from J, with 14 bases between. Germline CDR1 MNHNS, CDR2 SASEGT. This CDR3 has 15 residues.

The V call is TRBV28, the J call TRBJ1-1; TRBD1 matches at 11 bases. V lost 2 bases and J lost 0; bases outside the gene matches: 14. Germline V gene sequence: CDR1 MDHEN, CDR2 SYDVKM. The CDR3 is 20 residues long. This chain's CDR3 is CASSLLTSGTGGFVNTEAFF. The CDR3 DNA reads TGTGCCAGCAGTTTACTTACTTCCGGGACAGGGGGGTTTGTGAACACTGAAGCTTTCTTT.